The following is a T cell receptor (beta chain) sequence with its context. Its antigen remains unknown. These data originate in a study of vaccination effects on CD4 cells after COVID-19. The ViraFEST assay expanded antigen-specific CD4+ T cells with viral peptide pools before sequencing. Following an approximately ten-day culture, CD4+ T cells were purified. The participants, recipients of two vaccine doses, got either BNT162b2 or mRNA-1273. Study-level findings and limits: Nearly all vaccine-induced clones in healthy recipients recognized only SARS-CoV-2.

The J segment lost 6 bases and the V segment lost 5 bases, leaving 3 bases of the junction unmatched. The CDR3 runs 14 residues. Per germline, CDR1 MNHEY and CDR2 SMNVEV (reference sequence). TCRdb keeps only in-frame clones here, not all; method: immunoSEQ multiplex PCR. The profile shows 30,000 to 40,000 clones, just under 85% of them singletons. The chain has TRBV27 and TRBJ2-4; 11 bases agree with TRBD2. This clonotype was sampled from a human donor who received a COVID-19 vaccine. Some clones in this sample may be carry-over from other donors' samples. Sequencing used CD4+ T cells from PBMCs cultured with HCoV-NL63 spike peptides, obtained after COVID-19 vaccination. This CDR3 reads CASSGTSGGNIQYF. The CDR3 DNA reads TGTGCCAGCAGTGGGACTAGCGGAGGAAACATTCAGTACTTC.